Listed here is a single TCR beta chain. The protocol was immunoSEQ multiplex PCR, while the TCRdb copy is restricted to in-frame clones and leaves out a portion. The sample lists just over 15,000 clones; under 80% were seen once. These data belong to a study of chemoradiotherapy in HPV16-positive cancers. The sample was taken from a patient who underwent chemoradiotherapy. The source of this sequence is a human donor with HPV-associated anogenital cancer.

The CDR3 DNA reads TGTGCCAGCAGCCCGGGGACTAGGCGCGAGCAGTACTTC. Its translation: CASSPGTRREQYF. The chain joins TRBV7-2 to TRBJ2-7, with TRBD2 matching 8 bases. This CDR3 comprises 13 residues. Per germline, CDR1 SGHTA and CDR2 FQGNSA. V lost 5 bases, J lost 6 bases, and 6 bases stayed unmatched.